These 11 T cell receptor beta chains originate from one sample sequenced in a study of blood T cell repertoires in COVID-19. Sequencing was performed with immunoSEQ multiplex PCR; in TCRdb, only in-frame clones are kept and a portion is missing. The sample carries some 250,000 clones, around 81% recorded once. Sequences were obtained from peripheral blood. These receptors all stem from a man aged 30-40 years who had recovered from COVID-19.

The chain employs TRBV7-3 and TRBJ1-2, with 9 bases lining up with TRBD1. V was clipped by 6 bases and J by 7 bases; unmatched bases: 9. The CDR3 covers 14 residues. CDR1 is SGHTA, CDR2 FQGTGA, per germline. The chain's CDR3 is CASSPQQGAAGYTF. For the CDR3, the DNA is TGTGCCAGCAGTCCCCAACAGGGGGCCGCTGGCTACACCTTC.

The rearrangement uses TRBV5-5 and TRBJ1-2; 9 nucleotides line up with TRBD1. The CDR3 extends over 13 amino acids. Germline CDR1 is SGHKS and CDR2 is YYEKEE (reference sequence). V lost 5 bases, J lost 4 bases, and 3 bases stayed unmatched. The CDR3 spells CASRRTGAYGYTF. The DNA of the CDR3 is TGTGCCAGCAGGAGGACAGGGGCCTATGGCTACACCTTC.

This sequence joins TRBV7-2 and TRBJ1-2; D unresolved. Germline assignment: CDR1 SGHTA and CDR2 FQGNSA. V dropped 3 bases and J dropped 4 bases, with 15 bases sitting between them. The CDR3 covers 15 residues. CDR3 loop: CASSLSSRTRYGYTF. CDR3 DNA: TGTGCCAGCAGCTTGTCGAGTAGGACTCGCTATGGCTACACCTTC.

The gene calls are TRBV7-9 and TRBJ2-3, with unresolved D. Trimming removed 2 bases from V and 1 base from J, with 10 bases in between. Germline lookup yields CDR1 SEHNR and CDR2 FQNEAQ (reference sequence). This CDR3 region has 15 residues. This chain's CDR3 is CASSLTPAGTDTQYF. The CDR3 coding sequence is TGTGCCAGCAGCTTAACCCCGGCGGGCACAGATACGCAGTATTTT.

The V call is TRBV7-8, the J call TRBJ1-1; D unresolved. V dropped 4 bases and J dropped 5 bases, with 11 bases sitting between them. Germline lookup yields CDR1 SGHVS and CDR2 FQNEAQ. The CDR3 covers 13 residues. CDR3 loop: CASSSPSLTEAFF. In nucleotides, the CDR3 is TGTGCCAGCAGCTCTCCGTCCTTGACTGAAGCTTTCTTT.

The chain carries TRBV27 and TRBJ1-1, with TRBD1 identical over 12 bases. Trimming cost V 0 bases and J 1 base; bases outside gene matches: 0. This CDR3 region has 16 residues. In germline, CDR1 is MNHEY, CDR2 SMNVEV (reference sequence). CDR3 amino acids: CASSLSGQGANTEAFF. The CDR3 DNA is TGTGCCAGCAGTTTATCGGGACAGGGGGCGAACACTGAAGCTTTCTTT.

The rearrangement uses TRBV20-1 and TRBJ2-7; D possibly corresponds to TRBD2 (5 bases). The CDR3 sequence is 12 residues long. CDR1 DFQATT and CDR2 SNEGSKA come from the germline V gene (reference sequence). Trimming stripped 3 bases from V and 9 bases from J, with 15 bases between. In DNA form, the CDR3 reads TGCAGTGCTAGTGGGAGCCTCCTAGGGCAGTACGTC. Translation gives CSASGSLLGQYV.

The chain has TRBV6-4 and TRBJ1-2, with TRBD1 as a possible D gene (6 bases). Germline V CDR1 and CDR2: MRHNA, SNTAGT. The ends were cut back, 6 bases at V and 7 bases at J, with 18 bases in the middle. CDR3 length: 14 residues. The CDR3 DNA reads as TGTGCCAGCAGCGCCGGGACACAGTCGGGTGGCTACACCTTC. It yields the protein CASSAGTQSGGYTF.

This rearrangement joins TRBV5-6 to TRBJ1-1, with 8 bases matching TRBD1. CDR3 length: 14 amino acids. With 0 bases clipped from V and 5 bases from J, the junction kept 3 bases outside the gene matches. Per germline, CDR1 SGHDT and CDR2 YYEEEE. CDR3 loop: CASSLAGGATEAFF. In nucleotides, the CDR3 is TGTGCCAGCAGCTTGGCAGGGGGCGCGACTGAAGCTTTCTTT.

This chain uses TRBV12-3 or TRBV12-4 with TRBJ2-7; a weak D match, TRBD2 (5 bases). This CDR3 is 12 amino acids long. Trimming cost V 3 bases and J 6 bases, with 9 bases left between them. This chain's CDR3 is CASSFGSSEQYF. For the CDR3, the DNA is TGTGCCAGCAGTTTTGGGAGCTCCGAGCAGTACTTC.

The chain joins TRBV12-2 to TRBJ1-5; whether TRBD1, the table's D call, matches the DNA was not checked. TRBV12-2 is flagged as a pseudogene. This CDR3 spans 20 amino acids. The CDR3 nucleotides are TGTGCAAGTCGCTTAGACCCAGGGGGCGCCCCTCGGGATGGATATCAGCCCCAGCATTTT. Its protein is CASRLDPGGAPRDGYQPQHF.